This TCR beta chain was observed in a study of CD8+ T cells in alopecia areata. The overall study: C3H/HeJ donors aged about 6-12 months with spontaneous alopecia supplied skin grafted onto roughly 7-11-week-old female C3H/HeJ mice. Study observations and caveats: Across lesional scalp, and particularly alopecia totalis/universalis, clonality surpassed that of normal scalp.

cDNA serving as the sequencing template came from extracted, reverse transcribed RNA. The protocol was immunoSEQ multiplex PCR, while the TCRdb copy is restricted to in-frame clones and leaves out a portion. The sample holds more than 250,000 clones, and no clone turns up only once. Sorting used CD4, CD8alpha, NKG2D, NKG2ACE and other markers on pooled cutaneous lymph node cells. Trimming at V came to 4 bases and at J to 2 bases, leaving 6 bases not matched to a gene. CDR3 size: 15 residues. Germline values: CDR1 NSQYPW, CDR2 LRSPGD (reference sequence). A word on this clone: What it recognizes is unknown. Germline and genes: mouse. The read comes to an end 4 residues before the CDR3 does, leaving the germline J gene to fill in the end.

The V gene is TRBV1, the J gene TRBJ2-5, with 7 bases lining up with TRBD2. This receptor was identified in a C3H/HeJ mouse with alopecia areata. MHC haplotype: H2-k. Sample: CD4+ T cells sorted from a lymph node. CDR3 loop: CTCSVRLGPQDTQYF. The covered CDR3 bases are TGCACCTGCAGTGTCAGACTGGGCCCCCAAGAC.